Below, 22 T cell receptor beta chains from the same sample are listed, as sequenced in a study of Ad26.COV2.S vaccination and SARS-CoV-2 variants. Documented treatment: around 19 received Ad26.COV2.S at low or high dose, single or two shots; about 5 received placebo; per-sample allocation not given. On day 63 after the first injection, vaccine and placebo recipients gave samples. The protocol was immunoSEQ multiplex PCR, while the TCRdb copy is restricted to in-frame clones and leaves out a portion. This table has about 350,000 clones, about 89% appearing once. The sample was peripheral blood, taken in a trial of Ad26.COV2.S vaccine versus placebo. The receptors derive from a person aged 18-60 years who received the Ad26.COV2.S COVID-19 vaccine or a placebo.

The genes are TRBV18 and TRBJ2-2, with D tentatively TRBD1 or TRBD2 (5 bases each). This CDR3 region has 16 residues. Germline V gives CDR1 KGHSH, CDR2 LQKENI. V gave up 5 bases and J gave up 0 bases, with 13 bases separating them. The CDR3 sequence is CASSSGRGANTGELFF. As DNA, the CDR3 is TGTGCCAGCTCATCTGGAAGAGGGGCGAACACCGGGGAGCTGTTTTTT.

The CDR3 reads CSVALGGIATDEQFF. The CDR3 DNA sequence: TGCAGCGTTGCCCTAGGGGGCATAGCGACCGATGAGCAGTTCTTC. The V and J genes are TRBV29-1 and TRBJ2-1; 7 nucleotides agree with TRBD1. Germline lookup yields CDR1 SQVTM and CDR2 ANQGSEA. CDR3 length: 15 amino acids. The J segment lost 8 bases and the V segment lost 4 bases, leaving 14 bases of the junction unmatched.

This chain links TRBV11-1 with TRBJ2-5; maybe TRBD2 (5 bases). Germline lookup yields CDR1 SGHAT and CDR2 FQDESV (reference sequence). The CDR3 contains 13 residues. V was cut by 5 bases and J by 0 bases, with 7 bases left in between. As DNA, the CDR3 is TGTGCCAGCAGCCCGGGGAACCAAGAGACCCAGTACTTC. Encoded protein: CASSPGNQETQYF.

This clone showed up just once. The gene calls are TRBV7-9 and TRBJ1-3, with 10 nucleotides matching TRBD1. Germline V gene sequence: CDR1 SEHNR, CDR2 FQNEAQ (reference sequence). Trimming at V came to 5 bases and at J to 3 bases, leaving 4 bases not matched to a gene. The CDR3 is 15 amino acids. The CDR3 DNA reads TGTGCCAGCAGCGACAGGGGGCAGATTGGAAACACCATATATTTT. This sequence encodes CASSDRGQIGNTIYF.

The chain employs TRBV7-9 and TRBJ2-7; tentative D call: TRBD2 (5 bases). V was cut by 2 bases and J by 1 base, with 6 bases left in between. CDR1 and CDR2 (germline): SEHNR, FQNEAQ (reference sequence). The CDR3 loop spans 13 amino acids. The chain's CDR3 is CASSLPGSYEQYF. CDR3 nucleotide sequence: TGTGCCAGCAGCTTACCGGGGTCCTACGAGCAGTACTTC.

This chain joins TRBV5-4 and TRBJ2-7; 11 nucleotides align to TRBD2. The CDR3 runs to 16 residues. CDR1 is SGHNT and CDR2 is YYREEE in the germline V gene (reference sequence). V dropped 3 bases and J dropped 2; count of bases not matched to a gene: 7. The CDR3 nucleotides read TGTGCCAGCAGCTCCCGGACTAGCGGGTCCCCCTACGAGCAGTACTTC. Translation gives CASSSRTSGSPYEQYF.

The chain couples TRBV11-2 to TRBJ2-7; the D is unclear. Germline assignment: CDR1 SGHAT and CDR2 FQNNGV. This CDR3 is built from 15 residues. Trimming pared 4 bases from V and 3 bases from J, leaving 16 bases between. The CDR3 is CASSSGPPEIYEQYF. The DNA for the CDR3 is TGTGCCAGCAGCTCCGGGCCGCCTGAAATCTACGAGCAGTACTTC.

The gene calls are TRBV19 and TRBJ2-7, with TRBD1 as a possible D gene (5 bases). V lost 4 bases to trimming and J lost 4 bases, with 14 bases between them. The CDR3 sequence is 14 residues long. CDR1 LNHDA and CDR2 SQIVND come from the germline V gene (reference sequence). The CDR3 loop is CASSNGWGGYEQYF. Here the CDR3 DNA reads TGTGCCAGTAGTAATGGCTGGGGCGGTTACGAGCAGTACTTC.

This sequence joins TRBV2 and TRBJ2-4; TRBD2 matches at 10 bases. Germline V gene lookup returns CDR1 SNHLY and CDR2 FYNNEI. The CDR3 loop spans 16 amino acids. Trimming took 3 bases from V and 1 from J; bases not matched to a gene: 3. The CDR3 loop is CASSDLAGAAKNIQYF. CDR3 nucleotides: TGTGCCAGCAGTGACCTAGCGGGGGCGGCCAAAAACATTCAGTACTTC.

The rearrangement joins TRBV9 to TRBJ2-5, with TRBD1 identical over 8 bases. The CDR3 extends over 15 amino acids. V lost 3 bases to trimming and J lost 4 bases; unmatched junction nucleotides: 8. CDR1 is SGDLS, CDR2 YYNGEE, per germline. CDR3 region: CASSATGQDRETQYF. In DNA form, the CDR3 reads TGTGCCAGCAGCGCTACGGGACAGGATCGAGAGACCCAGTACTTC.

This chain joins TRBV4-1 and TRBJ2-1; 7 positions agree with TRBD2. The germline gives CDR1 MGHRA, CDR2 YSYEKL. Unmatched junction bases numbered 13, after V lost 0 bases and J lost 8 bases. This CDR3 is built from 17 residues. This CDR3 reads CASSQDQAGWGVHEQFF. Here the CDR3 DNA reads TGCGCCAGCAGCCAAGACCAAGCGGGATGGGGTGTGCATGAGCAGTTCTTC.

A single count supports this clone. The chain couples TRBV12-5 to TRBJ2-1; 7 bases fit TRBD2. V was pared by 7 bases and J by 5 bases, with 8 bases of the junction left unmatched. This CDR3 has 14 amino acids. The germline V gene encodes CDR1 LGHNT and CDR2 FRNRAP. The DNA of the CDR3 is TGTGCTAGTGCCCTAACTAGCGCTCACAATGAGCAGTTCTTC. It translates to CASALTSAHNEQFF.

The V call is TRBV7-9, the J call TRBJ2-1, with TRBD2 identical over 7 bases. Per germline, CDR1 SEHNR and CDR2 FQNEAQ (reference sequence). This CDR3 spans 15 amino acids. The V segment lost 2 bases and the J segment 3 bases; nucleotides outside the gene matches: 4. DNA of the CDR3: TGTGCCAGCAGCTTAAACGGGAGGATCTACAATGAGCAGTTCTTC. Residues: CASSLNGRIYNEQFF.

The chain links TRBV28 to TRBJ2-2; 9 bases fit TRBD1. CDR3 size: 18 residues. V was clipped by 7 bases and J by 3 bases; unmatched bases: 15. The germline CDR1 and CDR2 sequences are MDHEN and SYDVKM. The CDR3 region is CASTPIRYRGLDTGELFF. The CDR3, as DNA: TGTGCCAGCACCCCCATCCGATACAGGGGGCTCGACACCGGGGAGCTGTTTTTT.

The V and J genes are TRBV5-1 and TRBJ2-2, with D perhaps being TRBD1 or TRBD2 (5 bases each). V lost 0 bases to trimming and J lost 6 bases, with 21 bases between them. The CDR3 is 18 residues long. CDR1 is SGHRS, CDR2 YFSETQ, per germline. DNA for the CDR3: TGCGCCAGCAGCTTGGTCCCCCCGGGGACCTCATATGCCGGGGAGCTGTTTTTT. Translated, it gives CASSLVPPGTSYAGELFF.

This sequence joins TRBV19 and TRBJ2-7; D may match TRBD1 or TRBD2 (6 bases each). The CDR3 is made up of 13 amino acids. Between the trimmed V and J ends, which lost 6 bases and 3 bases, there was a span of 12 bases. Germline V gene data show CDR1 as LNHDA and CDR2 as SQIVND (reference sequence). The CDR3 reads CASRGEDSYEQYF. In DNA form, the CDR3 reads TGTGCCAGTAGAGGGGAGGACAGCTACGAGCAGTACTTC.

The rearrangement uses TRBV11-1 and TRBJ1-4, with unresolved D. The CDR3 has 16 residues. Per germline, CDR1 SGHAT and CDR2 FQDESV (reference sequence). Trimming stripped 0 bases from V and 6 bases from J, with 14 bases between. This CDR3 is CASSLAPSELDEKLFF. CDR3 nucleotides: TGTGCCAGCAGCTTAGCGCCGTCAGAATTGGATGAAAAACTGTTTTTT.

The chain uses TRBV28 and TRBJ1-5, with TRBD1 as a possible D gene (6 bases). CDR3 length equals 13 residues. Germline-derived CDR1 and CDR2 are MDHEN and SYDVKM. V was shortened by 9 bases and J by 3 bases, with 12 bases between the two germline ends. The CDR3 protein is CASNRVLNQPQHF. The CDR3, as DNA: TGTGCCAGTAACAGGGTTCTCAATCAGCCCCAGCATTTT.

The CDR3 loop is CASGLREQFF. CDR3 in DNA: TGTGCCAGCGGACTAAGAGAGCAGTTCTTC. The genes are TRBV27 and TRBJ2-1; TRBD2 might be the D (6 bases). The CDR3 has 10 residues. The V end lost 8 bases, the J end lost 10 bases, and 9 bases lay between the germline ends. Germline values: CDR1 MNHEY, CDR2 SMNVEV (reference sequence).

This clone was detected only once. The chain couples TRBV2 to TRBJ1-2; no clear D gene. Trimming took off 1 base at V and 4 bases at J, with 7 bases between the two ends. Germline V gives CDR1 SNHLY, CDR2 FYNNEI. This CDR3 has 13 residues. In nucleotides, the CDR3 is TGTGCCAGCAGTGAAGTTGCAGCCTATGGCTACACCTTC. Translated: CASSEVAAYGYTF.

This sequence joins TRBV3-1 (or the pseudogene TRBV3-2) and TRBJ2-2, with 7 nucleotides matching TRBD1. This CDR3 comprises 14 residues. Trimming took 8 bases from V and 2 from J; bases not matched to a gene: 5. The germline V gene encodes CDR1 LGHDT and CDR2 YNNKEL (reference sequence). The CDR3 spells CASGQDVNTGELFF. The CDR3 region has the DNA TGTGCCAGCGGACAGGACGTCAACACCGGGGAGCTGTTTTTT.

The chain links TRBV27 to TRBJ2-3, with TRBD1 identical over 8 bases. V was clipped by 5 bases and J by 10 bases; unmatched bases: 8. Germline V gene data show CDR1 as MNHEY and CDR2 as SMNVEV (reference sequence). The CDR3 runs to 13 residues. Here the CDR3 DNA reads TGTGCCAGCAGTCCCCAGACAGGGGTATCGCAGTATTTT. It specifies CASSPQTGVSQYF.